Below are 5 T cell receptor beta chains sequenced from a single sample in a study of response to subunit inactivated influenza vaccine. One entry per CDR3 protein results from TCRdb running MiXCR on the RT-PCR reads. The sample lists over 800,000 distinct CDR3 sequences, less than 25% occurring once. This sample comprised PBMCs from blood, obtained less than 6 days after vaccination. The receptors were sampled from a man aged 45-60 years who received an inactivated influenza vaccine.

This clonotype has only a few counts. The chain couples TRBV20-1 to TRBJ2-1; TRBD2 is a possible D gene (6 bases). Per the germline V gene, CDR1 is DFQATT and CDR2 is SNEGSKA (reference sequence). This CDR3 is 16 amino acids long. Between the trimmed V and J ends, which lost 5 bases and 8 bases, there was a span of 25 bases. The CDR3 protein is CSAEGSGEIAVDEQFF. The CDR3 region has the DNA TGCAGTGCTGAGGGTTCGGGGGAGATTGCGGTCGATGAGCAGTTCTTC.

This clonotype was counted a few times. This rearrangement joins TRBV6-5 to TRBJ2-7; the D is unclear. CDR3 length: 14 amino acids. V dropped 0 bases and J dropped 2 bases, with 8 bases sitting between them. Germline CDR1 and CDR2: MNHEY and SVGAGI. The CDR3: CASSYSKWAYEQYF. The CDR3 DNA sequence: TGTGCCAGCAGTTACTCGAAGTGGGCCTACGAGCAGTACTTC.

This clonotype was detected only a few times. This chain joins TRBV20-1 and TRBJ2-1, with D unclear. V was trimmed by 0 bases and J by 2 bases, leaving 11 bases between them. The V gene's germline CDR1 is DFQATT and CDR2 SNEGSKA (reference sequence). The CDR3 consists of 15 residues. This CDR3 is CSARDRLDTYNEQFF. CDR3 nucleotides: TGCAGTGCTAGAGATCGGCTAGACACCTACAATGAGCAGTTCTTC.

The chain links TRBV6-1 to TRBJ2-5; TRBD1 matches at 7 bases. With V trimmed by 6 bases and J by 1 base, 11 bases remained unmatched. Germline V gene sequence: CDR1 MNHNS, CDR2 SASEGT. The length of the CDR3 is 16 residues. The CDR3 nucleotides are TGTGCCAGCAGCCCCGATAGAGGGGGCCTCCAAGAGACCCAGTACTTC. It specifies CASSPDRGGLQETQYF.

V is TRBV20-1 and J is TRBJ2-7; D is possibly TRBD1 (7 bases). CDR1 is DFQATT, CDR2 SNEGSKA, per germline (reference sequence). The CDR3 is 14 amino acids. V was trimmed by 1 base and J by 4 bases, leaving 14 bases between them. This chain's CDR3 is CSARGDRDLYEQYF. In nucleotides, the CDR3 is TGCAGTGCTAGAGGCGACAGGGACTTATACGAGCAGTACTTC.